The sequence of this T cell receptor beta chain was determined in a study of T cell changes during pregnancy in multiple sclerosis. Germline loops: CDR1 LNHDA, CDR2 SQIVND (reference sequence). This CDR3 comprises 15 residues. With V trimmed by 3 bases and J by 2 bases, 5 bases remained unmatched. Profiled with immunoSEQ multiplex PCR; TCRdb holds only in-frame clones, not every one. This sample has approximately 58,000 clones; 80% to 95% occur once, and the top ten carry less than 0.2%. Sequencing was performed on CD4+ T cells from peripheral blood mononuclear cells, taken after pregnancy. This chain links TRBV19 with TRBJ2-3, with 7 bases matching TRBD1. The sequence came from a female donor in good health, enrolled as a control in a pregnancy study. The CDR3 sequence is CASSIGTVITDTQYF. Here the CDR3 DNA reads TGTGCCAGTAGTATCGGGACAGTCATCACAGATACGCAGTATTTT.